This T cell receptor beta chain was recovered during a study of T cells in Graves' hyperthyroidism and ophthalmopathy. This clonotype was counted many times. Its target is unknown. For the diagnoses, clinical symptoms, serum thyroxine and TRAb, thyroid ultrasound and orbital computed tomography were used. Study results and limitations: In validation, the model predicted ophthalmopathy. These predictions came a median approximately six months before onset. The majority of expanded thyroid clonotypes above 0.001 also appeared in blood. The authors' 13 V-J model separated ophthalmopathy from stable hyperthyroidism.

There are 14 residues in the CDR3. V was trimmed by 5 bases and J by 0 bases, leaving 13 bases between them. Germline-derived CDR1 and CDR2 are DFQATT and SNEGSKA (reference sequence). Amplified regions were TCR beta CDR3 sequences from RNA transcripts. Initially, a first-round RT-PCR of the TCR CDR3 employed the HTBI primer set. MiXCR, applied by TCRdb to the multiplex PCR reads, yields one record per CDR3 protein. The table has a few hundred thousand distinct CDR3 sequences, 15% to 19% seen once. Sequencing was carried out using blood. This receptor was taken from a woman younger than 35 with Graves' hyperthyroidism that later progressed to Graves' ophthalmopathy. The V gene is TRBV20-1, the J gene TRBJ1-2; D possibly corresponds to TRBD1 (6 bases). This chain's CDR3 is CSAAGVFTNYGYTF. The CDR3 DNA follows: TGCAGTGCTGCAGGGGTTTTTACTAACTATGGCTACACCTTC.